This TCR beta chain is from a study of T cells in Graves' hyperthyroidism and ophthalmopathy. Study results and limitations: Blood held most thyroid clonotypes expanded above 0.001 frequency.

V shed 4 bases and J shed 3 bases, with 11 bases lying between them. Germline-derived CDR1 and CDR2 are SGDLS and YYNGEE. CDR3 length: 14 amino acids. On this clonotype: What it binds is not known.

Amplified regions were TCR beta CDR3 sequences from RNA transcripts. The HTBI primer set was used in a first-round RT-PCR of the TCR CDR3. TCRdb itself ran the multiplex PCR reads through MiXCR, one entry per CDR3 protein. The table includes about 350,000 distinct CDR3 sequences, 11% to 15% detected once. PBMCs were obtained from 7.5 to 10 ml fresh peripheral blood. V gene TRBV9 combines with J gene TRBJ2-1; no firm D call. The TCR originated in a woman aged 30 to 39 with Graves' hyperthyroidism. Material for sequencing was blood. CDR3 in DNA: TGTGCCAGCAGCCCTGACGGGTACTACAATGAGCAGTTCTTC. This codes for CASSPDGYYNEQFF.